The rows below give T cell receptor beta chains drawn from one sample of a study of response to subunit inactivated influenza vaccine. One entry per CDR3 protein results from TCRdb running MiXCR on the RT-PCR reads. The table lists 450,000 to 600,000 distinct CDR3 sequences, 15% to 20% of them singletons. Sample: CD4+ T cells sorted from PBMCs, taken less than 30 months after vaccination. The receptors were gathered from a man aged 50-75 years who received an inactivated influenza vaccine. The CDR3 runs from the conserved cysteine through the conserved F or W. Each record gives: V gene, clone size, J gene, D gene, CDR3 DNA, CDR3 protein. A D gene is named only where the DNA matches it firmly. The size field is filled for only some rows; it gives once, few, many or a size class.

>TRBV4-2|once|TRBJ1-4|TRBD1
TGTGCCAGCAGCCAAGATGTTTACCAGGGGGACGGAAAACTGTTTTTT
CASSQDVYQGDGKLFF
>TRBV29-1|few|TRBJ2-3|.
TGCAGCGTGGGTGTCGGACAGAGCCTTTCAGATACGCAGTATTTT
CSVGVGQSLSDTQYF
>TRBV6-1|few|TRBJ1-1|.
TGTGCCAGCAGGAAACAGGGCCTGGGCACTGAAGCTTTCTTT
CASRKQGLGTEAFF
>TRBV7-9|few|TRBJ1-1|.
TGTGCCAGCGACGGGACTGAAGCTTTCTTT
CASDGTEAFF
>TRBV12-3/TRBV12-4|.|TRBJ2-5|TRBD1
TGTGCCAGCAGTTTTACGACAGGGAAGGAGACCCAGTACTTC
CASSFTTGKETQYF
>TRBV12-3/TRBV12-4|few|TRBJ2-5|.
TGTGCCAGCAGTTTTAGCAGCGGAGCCCAAGAGACCCAGTACTTC
CASSFSSGAQETQYF
>TRBV29-1|.|TRBJ1-4|TRBD1
TGCACCGCGGCCAGGGGGACTAATGAAAAACTGTTTTTT
CTAARGTNEKLFF
>TRBV5-5|few|TRBJ1-1|.
TGTGCCAGCAGCTTGGGGCAGCTAGACACTGAAGCTTTCTTT
CASSLGQLDTEAFF
>TRBV9|.|TRBJ1-3|TRBD1
TGTGCCAGCAGCGTACTTACAGGGGCTGGAAACACCATATATTTT
CASSVLTGAGNTIYF
>TRBV2|.|TRBJ1-6|TRBD1
TGTGCCAGCAGTAATGGACAGGGGTATGGATCACCCCTCCACTTT
CASSNGQGYGSPLHF
>TRBV7-8|.|TRBJ2-3|.
TGTGCCAGCAGCGGTTCTTCGGACCCGACTTTCCTGGGTACGCAGTATTTT
CASSGSSDPTFLGTQYF